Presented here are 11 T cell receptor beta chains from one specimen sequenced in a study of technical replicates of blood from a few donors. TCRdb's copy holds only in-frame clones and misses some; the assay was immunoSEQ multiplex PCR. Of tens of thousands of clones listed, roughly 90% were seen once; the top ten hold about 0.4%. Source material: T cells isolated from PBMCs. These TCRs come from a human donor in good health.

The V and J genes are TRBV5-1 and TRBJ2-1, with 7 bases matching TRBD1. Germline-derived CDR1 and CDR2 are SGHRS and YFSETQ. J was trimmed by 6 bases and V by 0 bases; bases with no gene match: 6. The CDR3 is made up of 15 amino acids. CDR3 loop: CASSLEPGQPNEQFF. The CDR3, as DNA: TGCGCCAGCAGCTTGGAGCCGGGACAGCCCAATGAGCAGTTCTTC.

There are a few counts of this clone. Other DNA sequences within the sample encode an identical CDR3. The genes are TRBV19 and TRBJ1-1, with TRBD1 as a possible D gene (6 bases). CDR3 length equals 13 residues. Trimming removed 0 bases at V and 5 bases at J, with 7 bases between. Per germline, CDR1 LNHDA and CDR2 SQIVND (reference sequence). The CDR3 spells CASSIDRGTEAFF. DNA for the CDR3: TGTGCCAGTAGTATAGACAGGGGAACTGAAGCTTTCTTT.

CDR3: CASSPGAGTDTQYF. The CDR3 nucleotides read TGTGCCAGCAGCCCAGGGGCCGGCACAGATACGCAGTATTTT. V usage is TRBV11-1 and J usage is TRBJ2-3, with D perhaps matching TRBD1 (6 bases). This CDR3 has 14 amino acids. Germline-derived CDR1 and CDR2 are SGHAT and FQDESV (reference sequence). V lost 5 bases and J lost 1, with 10 bases in between.

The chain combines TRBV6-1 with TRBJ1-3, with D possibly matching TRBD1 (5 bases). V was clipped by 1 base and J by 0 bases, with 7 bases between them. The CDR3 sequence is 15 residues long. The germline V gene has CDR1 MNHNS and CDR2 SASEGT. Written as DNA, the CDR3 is TGTGCCAGCAGTGAAGAGGGGATCTCTGGAAACACCATATATTTT. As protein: CASSEEGISGNTIYF.

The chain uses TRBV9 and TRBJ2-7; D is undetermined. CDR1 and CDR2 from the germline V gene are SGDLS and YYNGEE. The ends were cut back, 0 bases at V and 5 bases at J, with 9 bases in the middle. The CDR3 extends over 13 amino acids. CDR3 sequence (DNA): TGTGCCAGCAGCGTAGGACTTTCCCACGAGCAGTACTTC. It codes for CASSVGLSHEQYF.

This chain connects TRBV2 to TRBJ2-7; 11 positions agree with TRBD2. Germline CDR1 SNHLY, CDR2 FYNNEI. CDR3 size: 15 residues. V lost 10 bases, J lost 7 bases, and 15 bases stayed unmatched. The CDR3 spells CATRKPGLAVLEQYF. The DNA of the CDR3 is TGTGCCACAAGAAAACCGGGACTAGCGGTTTTAGAGCAGTACTTC.

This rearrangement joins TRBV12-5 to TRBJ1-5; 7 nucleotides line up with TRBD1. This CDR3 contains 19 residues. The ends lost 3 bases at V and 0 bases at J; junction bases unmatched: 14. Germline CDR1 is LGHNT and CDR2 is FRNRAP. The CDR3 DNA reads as TGTGCTAGTGGTTTCTTTATAGAGGGGGCCTTATATAGCAATCAGCCCCAGCATTTT. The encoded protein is CASGFFIEGALYSNQPQHF.

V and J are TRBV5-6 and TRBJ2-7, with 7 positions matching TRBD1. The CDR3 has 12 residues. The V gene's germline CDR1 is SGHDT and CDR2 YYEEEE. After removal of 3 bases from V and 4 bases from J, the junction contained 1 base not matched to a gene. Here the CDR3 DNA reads TGTGCCAGCAGCTCGACAGGGTACGAGCAGTACTTC. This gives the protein CASSSTGYEQYF.

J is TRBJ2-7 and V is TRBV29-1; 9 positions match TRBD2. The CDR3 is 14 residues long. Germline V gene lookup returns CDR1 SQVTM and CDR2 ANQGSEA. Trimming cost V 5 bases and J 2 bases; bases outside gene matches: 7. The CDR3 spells CSVKGLAGTYEQYF. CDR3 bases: TGCAGCGTTAAGGGGCTAGCGGGAACCTACGAGCAGTACTTC.

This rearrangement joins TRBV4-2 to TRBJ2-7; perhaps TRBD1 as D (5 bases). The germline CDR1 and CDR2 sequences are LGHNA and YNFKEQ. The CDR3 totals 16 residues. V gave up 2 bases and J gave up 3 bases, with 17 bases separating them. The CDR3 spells CASSQPTSSGLYEQYF. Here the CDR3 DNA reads TGTGCCAGCAGCCAACCCACCTCCTCAGGGCTCTACGAGCAGTACTTC.

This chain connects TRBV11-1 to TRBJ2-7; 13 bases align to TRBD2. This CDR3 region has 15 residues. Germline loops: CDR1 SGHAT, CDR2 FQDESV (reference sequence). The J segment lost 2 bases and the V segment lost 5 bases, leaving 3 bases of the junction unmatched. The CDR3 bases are TGTGCCAGCAGCGTGGGACTAGCGGGAACCTACGAGCAGTACTTC. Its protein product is CASSVGLAGTYEQYF.